The present TCR beta chain was sequenced within a study of T cell repertoires in cytomegalovirus infection. The study's findings and limits: The cumulative frequency of public TCR beta families distinguished individuals who carried CMV together with the relevant HLA.

This clonotype appeared a few times. Antigen specificity is unknown. CDR1 is SEHNR and CDR2 is FQNEAQ in the germline V gene (reference sequence). This CDR3 has 16 residues. V was pared by 5 bases and J by 10 bases, with 14 bases of the junction left unmatched. TCRdb called the reads again in MiXCR, with one record for every CDR3 protein. The data contain 180,000 or so distinct CDR3 sequences, approximately 18% of them singletons. V gene TRBV7-9 combines with J gene TRBJ1-6; 7 positions agree with TRBD1. The sequenced sample consisted of CD8+ T cells from PBMCs. The clonotype was recovered from a human donor in good health (CMV status not recorded). Some clones in this sample may be carry-over from other donors' samples. The CDR3 coding sequence is TGTGCCAGCAGCCCCCTCCGGGGACAGACGTTATCACCCCTCCACTTT. Protein: CASSPLRGQTLSPLHF.